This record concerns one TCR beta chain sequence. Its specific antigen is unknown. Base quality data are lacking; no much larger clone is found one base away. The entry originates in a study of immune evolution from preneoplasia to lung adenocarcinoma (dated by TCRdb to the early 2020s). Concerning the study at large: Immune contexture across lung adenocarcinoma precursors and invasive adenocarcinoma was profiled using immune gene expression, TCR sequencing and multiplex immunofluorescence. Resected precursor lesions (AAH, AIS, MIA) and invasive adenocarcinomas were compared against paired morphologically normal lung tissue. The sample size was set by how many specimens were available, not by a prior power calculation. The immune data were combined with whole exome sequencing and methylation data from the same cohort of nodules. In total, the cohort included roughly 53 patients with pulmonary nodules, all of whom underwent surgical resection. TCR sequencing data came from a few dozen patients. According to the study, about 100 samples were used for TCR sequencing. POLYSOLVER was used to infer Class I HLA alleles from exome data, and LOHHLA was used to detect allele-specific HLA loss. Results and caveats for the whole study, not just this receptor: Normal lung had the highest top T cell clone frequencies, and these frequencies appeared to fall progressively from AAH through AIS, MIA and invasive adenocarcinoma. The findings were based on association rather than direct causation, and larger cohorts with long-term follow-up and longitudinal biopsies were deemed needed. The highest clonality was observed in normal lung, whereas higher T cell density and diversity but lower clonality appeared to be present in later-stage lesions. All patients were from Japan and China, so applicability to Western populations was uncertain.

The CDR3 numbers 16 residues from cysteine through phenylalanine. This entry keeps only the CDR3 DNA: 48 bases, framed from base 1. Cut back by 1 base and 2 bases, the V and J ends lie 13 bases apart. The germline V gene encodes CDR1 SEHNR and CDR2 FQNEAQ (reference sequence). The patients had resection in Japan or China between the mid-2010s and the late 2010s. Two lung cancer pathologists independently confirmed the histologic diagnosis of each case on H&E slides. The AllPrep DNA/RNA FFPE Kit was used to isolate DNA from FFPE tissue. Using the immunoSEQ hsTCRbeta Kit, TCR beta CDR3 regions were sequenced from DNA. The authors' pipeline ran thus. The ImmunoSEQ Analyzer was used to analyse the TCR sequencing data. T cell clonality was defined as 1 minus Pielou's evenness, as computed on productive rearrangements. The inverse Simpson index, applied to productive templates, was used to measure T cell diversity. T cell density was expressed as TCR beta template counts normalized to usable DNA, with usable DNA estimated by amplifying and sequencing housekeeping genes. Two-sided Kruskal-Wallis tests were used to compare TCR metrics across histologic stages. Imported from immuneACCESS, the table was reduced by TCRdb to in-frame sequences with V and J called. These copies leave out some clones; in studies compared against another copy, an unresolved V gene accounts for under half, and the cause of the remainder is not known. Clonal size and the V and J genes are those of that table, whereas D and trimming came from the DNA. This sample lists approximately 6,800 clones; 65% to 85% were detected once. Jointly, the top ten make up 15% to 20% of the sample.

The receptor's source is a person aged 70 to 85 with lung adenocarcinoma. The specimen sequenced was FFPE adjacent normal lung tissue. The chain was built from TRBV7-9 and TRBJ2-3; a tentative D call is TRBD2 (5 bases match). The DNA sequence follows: TGTGCCAGCAGCTTAGGGCTAGCCTCCCTCACAGATACGCAGTATTTT. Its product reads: CASSLGLASLTDTQYF.